A selection of T cell receptor beta chains follows, all from one sample in a study of CD8 T cells in ankylosing spondylitis. One entry per CDR3 protein results from TCRdb running MiXCR on the 5' RACE reads. The table includes around 770,000 distinct CDR3 sequences, 12% detected once. Sequenced input: blood, either unsorted or a sorted T cell fraction (not recorded which). These TCRs come from a male donor with ankylosing spondylitis. CDR3s include the opening cysteine and the closing phenylalanine or tryptophan. D genes are given only for firm matches. A row's size may be missing; if present it is once, few, many or a size class.

D gene,clone size,J gene,V gene,CDR3 protein,CDR3 DNA
NA,NA,TRBJ2-5,TRBV7-9,CASSSWGQQETQYF,TGTGCCAGCAGTTCATGGGGGCAGCAAGAGACCCAGTACTTC
NA,NA,TRBJ2-3,TRBV7-2,CASGNGQRTDTQYF,TGTGCCAGCGGTAATGGGCAGCGCACAGATACGCAGTATTTT
TRBD1,few,TRBJ1-1,TRBV7-9,CASSLGQRMNTEAFF,TGTGCCAGCAGCCTGGGACAGAGGATGAACACTGAAGCTTTCTTT
NA,NA,TRBJ1-2,TRBV5-1,CASSVDIYGYTF,TGCGCCAGCAGCGTGGACATCTATGGCTACACCTTC
NA,NA,TRBJ1-6,TRBV9,CASSVEGSPLHF,TGTGCCAGCAGCGTAGAGGGATCACCCCTCCACTTT
NA,few,TRBJ1-4,TRBV13,CASSSRTALFPRLFF,TGTGCCAGCAGCTCCCGGACTGCTTTATTTCCCCGACTGTTTTTT
NA,many,TRBJ1-2,TRBV7-2,CASSRVGYGYTF,TGTGCCAGCAGCAGGGTGGGCTATGGCTACACCTTC
TRBD1,NA,TRBJ2-3,TRBV7-2,CASRRRQGAGDTQYF,TGTGCCAGCAGACGGAGACAGGGGGCGGGGGATACGCAGTATTTT
NA,many,TRBJ2-3,TRBV12-3/TRBV12-4,CASSPPYTDTQYF,TGTGCCAGCAGCCCGCCTTACACAGATACGCAGTATTTT
NA,NA,TRBJ2-7,TRBV6-2/TRBV6-3,CASSYRTIPEQYF,TGTGCCAGCAGTTACAGGACAATCCCCGAGCAGTACTTC